This T cell receptor beta chain appears in the sequencing data of a study of cytomegalovirus exposure and HLA in healthy donors. Whole-study findings and limits: It was reported in a later analysis that an Asian-associated ancestry cluster showed fewer N-insertions than the approximately 670-donor mean. Indistinguishability led to the exclusion of some V segments, TRBV6-2 and TRBV6-3 included.

The study ran its PCR with 60 Vbeta and 13 Jbeta primers. TCRdb's copy holds only in-frame clones and misses some; the assay was immunoSEQ multiplex PCR. The sample includes approximately 150,000 clones, about 80% of them seen just once. On this clone itself: Its antigen is still unknown.

After removal of 8 bases from V and 0 bases from J, the junction contained 7 bases not matched to a gene. CDR3 size: 17 residues. The germline V gene encodes CDR1 LNHDA and CDR2 SQIVND (reference sequence). The TCR sequence derives from a man aged 30-40 years in good health and CMV-seronegative. V and J are TRBV19 and TRBJ2-2; 12 nucleotides line up with TRBD2. Specimen: PBMCs. This chain's CDR3 is CASSFLAGGSNTGELFF. The CDR3 DNA sequence: TGTGCCAGTTCTTTTCTAGCGGGAGGGTCGAACACCGGGGAGCTGTTTTTT.